Only a few counts were recorded for the clone carrying this TCR beta chain. The antigen is not known. This CDR3 spans 13 amino acids. V was cut by 6 bases and J by 2 bases, with 11 bases left in between. Germline V gene lookup returns CDR1 SGHDN and CDR2 FVKESK. The sample comes from a study of blood T cells in healthy people across ages. The study, taken as a whole, reports: TCR beta diversity correlated strongly with naive T cell percentage.

Primers used in a second PCR of roughly 6 to 11 cycles were a sample-barcoded 5' primer and a J-beta primer mix. TCRdb reprocessed the 5' RACE reads with MiXCR, giving one entry per CDR3 protein. Counted here are some 700,000 distinct CDR3 sequences, about 42% occurring once; the ten biggest clones make up 20% to 25%. V is TRBV14 and J is TRBJ2-7, with D unresolved. Specimen: blood. This receptor was identified in a woman aged 55-70 years in good health. CDR3 region: CASRDGPTYEQYF. In DNA, the CDR3 is TGTGCCAGCAGGGACGGACCTACCTACGAGCAGTACTTC. Together with reference TRBV14 and TRBJ2-7, the CDR3 gives the full variable domain: EAGVTQFPSHSVIEKGQTVTLRCDPISGHDNLYWYRRVMGKEIKFLLHFVKESKQDESGMPNNRFLAERTGGTYSTLKVQPAELEDSGVYFCASRDGPTYEQYFGPGTRLTVT.